This note documents a single T cell receptor beta chain sequence. The antigen is unknown. Expressed TCRB transcripts were sequenced, since all the RNA that had been isolated was reverse transcribed. Libraries were prepared by immunoSEQ multiplex PCR; TCRdb keeps only in-frame clonotypes and omits some of them. The sample lists 220,000 or so clones, about 70% occurring once. This sample was included in a study of beta chain features in type 1 diabetes. Study-wide findings and caveats: Researchers reported that naive, central memory and Treg TCRB repertoires appeared more similar in patients than in healthy donors. Because the template was cDNA, high-expressing cells might be over-represented.

The germline V gene has CDR1 GTSNPN and CDR2 SVGIG (reference sequence). V was trimmed by 5 bases and J by 2 bases, leaving 9 bases between them. The CDR3 contains 12 residues. The rearrangement links TRBV30 to TRBJ1-2; D gene ambiguous. Sequences were obtained from naive CD4+ T cells from blood. The TCR was taken from a young man in good health. The CDR3 region has the DNA TGTGCCTGGGTGGGAGACAACTATGGCTACACCTTC. Protein sequence: CAWVGDNYGYTF.